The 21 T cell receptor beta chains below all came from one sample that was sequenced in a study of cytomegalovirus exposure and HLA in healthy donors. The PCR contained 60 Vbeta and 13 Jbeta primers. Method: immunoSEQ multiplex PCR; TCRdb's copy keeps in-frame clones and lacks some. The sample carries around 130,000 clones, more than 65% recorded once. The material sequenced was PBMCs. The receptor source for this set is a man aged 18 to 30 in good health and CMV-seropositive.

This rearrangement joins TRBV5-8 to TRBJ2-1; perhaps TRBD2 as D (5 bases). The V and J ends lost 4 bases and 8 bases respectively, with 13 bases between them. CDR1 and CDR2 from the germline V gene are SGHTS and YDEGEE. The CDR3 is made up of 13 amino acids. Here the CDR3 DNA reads TGTGCCAGCAGCCGAGAGCTCGGGGATGAGCAGTTCTTC. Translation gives CASSRELGDEQFF.

In DNA, the CDR3 is TGTGCCAGCAGCGTAGAAGGGACTCAGCACGAGCAGTACTTC. Protein product: CASSVEGTQHEQYF. The genes are TRBV9 and TRBJ2-7, with TRBD2 as a possible D gene (6 bases). From germline, CDR1 is SGDLS and CDR2 YYNGEE. This CDR3 has 14 amino acids. V was pared by 0 bases and J by 5 bases, with 12 bases between.

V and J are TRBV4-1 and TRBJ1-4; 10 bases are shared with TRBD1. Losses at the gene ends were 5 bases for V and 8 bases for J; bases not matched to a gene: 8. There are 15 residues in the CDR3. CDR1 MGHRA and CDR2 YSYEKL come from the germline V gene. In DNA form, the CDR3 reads TGCGCCAGCAGCTATGGGACAGGGGAGTTGGAAAAACTGTTTTTT. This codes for CASSYGTGELEKLFF.

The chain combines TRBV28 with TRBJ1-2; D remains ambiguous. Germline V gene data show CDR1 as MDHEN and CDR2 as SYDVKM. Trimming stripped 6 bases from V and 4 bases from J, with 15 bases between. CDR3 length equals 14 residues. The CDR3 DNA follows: TGTGCCAGCAGGACCTCTTCGGGGTTCTATGGCTACACCTTC. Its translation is CASRTSSGFYGYTF.

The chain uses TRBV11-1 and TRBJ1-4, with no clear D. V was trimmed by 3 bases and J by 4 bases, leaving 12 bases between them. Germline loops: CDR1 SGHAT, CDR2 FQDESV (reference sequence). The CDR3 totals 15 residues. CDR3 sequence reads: CASSFRESLNEKLFF. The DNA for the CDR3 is TGTGCCAGCAGCTTTAGAGAGAGCCTTAATGAAAAACTGTTTTTT.

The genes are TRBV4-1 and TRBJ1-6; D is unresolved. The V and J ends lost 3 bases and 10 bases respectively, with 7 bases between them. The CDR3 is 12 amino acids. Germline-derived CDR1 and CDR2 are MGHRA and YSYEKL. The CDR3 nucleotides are TGCGCCAGCAGCCAGAGTTACTCACCCCTCCACTTT. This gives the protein CASSQSYSPLHF.

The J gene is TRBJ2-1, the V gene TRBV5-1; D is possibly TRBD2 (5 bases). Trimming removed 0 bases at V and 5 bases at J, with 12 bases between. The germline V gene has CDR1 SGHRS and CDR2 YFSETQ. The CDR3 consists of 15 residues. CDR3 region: CASSLAVTTHNEQFF. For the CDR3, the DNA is TGCGCCAGCAGCTTGGCCGTGACTACCCACAATGAGCAGTTCTTC.

CDR3 bases: TGTGCCAGCAGTTCGGGACAGGGAGGGATCAACTATGGCTACACCTTC. Translating gives CASSSGQGGINYGYTF. The chain combines TRBV27 with TRBJ1-2, with 9 bases lining up with TRBD1. The CDR3 loop spans 16 amino acids. V lost 4 bases and J lost 2; bases outside the gene matches: 8. The germline CDR1 and CDR2 sequences are MNHEY and SMNVEV (reference sequence).

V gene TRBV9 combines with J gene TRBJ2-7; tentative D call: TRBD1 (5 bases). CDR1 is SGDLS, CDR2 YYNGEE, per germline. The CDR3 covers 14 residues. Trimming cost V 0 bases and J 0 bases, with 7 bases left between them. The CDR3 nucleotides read TGTGCCAGCAGCGTAGGACAGCTCTCCTACGAGCAGTACTTC. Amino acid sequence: CASSVGQLSYEQYF.

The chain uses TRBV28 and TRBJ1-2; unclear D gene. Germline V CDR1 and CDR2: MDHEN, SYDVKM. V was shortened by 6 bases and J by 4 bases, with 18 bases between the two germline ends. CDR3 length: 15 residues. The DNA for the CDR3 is TGTGCCAGCAGCCTCCAGGTTATTGGCCGCTATGGCTACACCTTC. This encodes CASSLQVIGRYGYTF.

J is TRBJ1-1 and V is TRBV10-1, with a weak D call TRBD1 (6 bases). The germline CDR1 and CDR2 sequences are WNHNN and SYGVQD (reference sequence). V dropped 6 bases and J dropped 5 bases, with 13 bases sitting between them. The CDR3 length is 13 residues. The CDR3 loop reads CASSASRGTEAFF. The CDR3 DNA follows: TGCGCCAGCAGCGCGAGCAGGGGAACTGAAGCTTTCTTT.

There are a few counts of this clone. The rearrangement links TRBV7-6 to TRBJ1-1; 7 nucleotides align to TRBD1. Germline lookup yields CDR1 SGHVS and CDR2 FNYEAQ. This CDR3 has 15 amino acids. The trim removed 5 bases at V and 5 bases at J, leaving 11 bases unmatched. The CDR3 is CASSMSTGDWTEAFF. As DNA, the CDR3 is TGTGCCAGCAGCATGAGTACAGGGGATTGGACTGAAGCTTTCTTT.

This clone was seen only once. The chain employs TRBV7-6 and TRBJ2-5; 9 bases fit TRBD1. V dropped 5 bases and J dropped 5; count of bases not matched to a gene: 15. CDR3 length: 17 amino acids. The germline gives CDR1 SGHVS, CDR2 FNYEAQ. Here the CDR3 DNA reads TGTGCCAGCAGCCGAGGGGACAGGGCATGGGGTGGTGAGACCCAGTACTTC. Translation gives CASSRGDRAWGGETQYF. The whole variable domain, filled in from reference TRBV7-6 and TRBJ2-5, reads GAGVSQSPRYKVTKRGQDVALRCDPISGHVSLYWYRQALGQGPEFLTYFNYEAQQDKSGLPNDRFSAERPEGSISTLTIQRTEQRDSAMYRCASSRGDRAWGGETQYFGPGTRLLVL.

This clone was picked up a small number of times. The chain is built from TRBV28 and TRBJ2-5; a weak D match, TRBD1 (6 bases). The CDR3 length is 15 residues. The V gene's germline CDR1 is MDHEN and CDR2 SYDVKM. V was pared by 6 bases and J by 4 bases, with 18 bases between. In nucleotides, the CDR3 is TGTGCCAGCAGACAGAGACCGGGACATTCAGAGACCCAGTACTTC. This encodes CASRQRPGHSETQYF.

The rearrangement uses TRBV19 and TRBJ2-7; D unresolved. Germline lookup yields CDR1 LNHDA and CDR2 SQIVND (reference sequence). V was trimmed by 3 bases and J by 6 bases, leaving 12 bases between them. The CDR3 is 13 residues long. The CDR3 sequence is CASSMEWQSEQYF. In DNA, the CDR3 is TGTGCCAGTAGTATGGAGTGGCAGTCCGAGCAGTACTTC.

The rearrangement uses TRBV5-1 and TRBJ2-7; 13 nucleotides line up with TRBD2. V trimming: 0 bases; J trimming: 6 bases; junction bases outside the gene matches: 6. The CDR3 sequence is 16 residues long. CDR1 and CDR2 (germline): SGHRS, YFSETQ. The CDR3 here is CASSLDRTSGSSEQYF. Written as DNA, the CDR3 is TGCGCCAGCAGCTTGGACAGGACTAGCGGGAGTTCCGAGCAGTACTTC.

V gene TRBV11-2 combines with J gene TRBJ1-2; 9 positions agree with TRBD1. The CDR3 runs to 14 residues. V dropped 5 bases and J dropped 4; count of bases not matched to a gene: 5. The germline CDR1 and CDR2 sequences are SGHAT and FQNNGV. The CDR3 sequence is CASSQGQGIYGYTF. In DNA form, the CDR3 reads TGTGCCAGCAGCCAGGGACAGGGAATCTATGGCTACACCTTC.

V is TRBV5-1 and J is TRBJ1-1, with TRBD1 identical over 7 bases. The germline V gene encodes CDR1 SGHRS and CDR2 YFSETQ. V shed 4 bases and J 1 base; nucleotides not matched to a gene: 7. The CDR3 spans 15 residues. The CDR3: CASSGGTEENTEAFF. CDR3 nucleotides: TGCGCCAGCAGCGGGGGGACAGAAGAGAACACTGAAGCTTTCTTT.

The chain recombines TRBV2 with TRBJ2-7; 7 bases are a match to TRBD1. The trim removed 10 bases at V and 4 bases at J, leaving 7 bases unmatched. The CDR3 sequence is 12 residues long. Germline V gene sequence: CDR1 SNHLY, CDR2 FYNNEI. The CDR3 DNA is TGTGCCATCCGGGACAGTGATTACGAGCAGTACTTC. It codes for CAIRDSDYEQYF.

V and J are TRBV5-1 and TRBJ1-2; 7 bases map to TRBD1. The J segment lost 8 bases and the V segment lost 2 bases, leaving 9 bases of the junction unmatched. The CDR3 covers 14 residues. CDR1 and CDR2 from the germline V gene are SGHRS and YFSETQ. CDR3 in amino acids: CASSLLGGAKGYTF. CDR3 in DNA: TGCGCCAGCAGCTTACTAGGGGGCGCGAAGGGCTACACCTTC. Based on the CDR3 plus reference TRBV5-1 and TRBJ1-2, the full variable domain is KAGVTQTPRYLIKTRGQQVTLSCSPISGHRSVSWYQQTPGQGLQFLFEYFSETQRNKGNFPGRFSGRQFSNSRSEMNVSTLELGDSALYLCASSLLGGAKGYTFGSGTRLTVV.

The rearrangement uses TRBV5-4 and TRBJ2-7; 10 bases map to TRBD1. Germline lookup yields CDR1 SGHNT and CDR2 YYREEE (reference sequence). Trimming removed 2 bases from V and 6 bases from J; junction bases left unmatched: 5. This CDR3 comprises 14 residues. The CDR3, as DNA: TGTGCCAGCAGCTTTAGGGGACAGGGGTCCGAGCAGTACTTC. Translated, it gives CASSFRGQGSEQYF.